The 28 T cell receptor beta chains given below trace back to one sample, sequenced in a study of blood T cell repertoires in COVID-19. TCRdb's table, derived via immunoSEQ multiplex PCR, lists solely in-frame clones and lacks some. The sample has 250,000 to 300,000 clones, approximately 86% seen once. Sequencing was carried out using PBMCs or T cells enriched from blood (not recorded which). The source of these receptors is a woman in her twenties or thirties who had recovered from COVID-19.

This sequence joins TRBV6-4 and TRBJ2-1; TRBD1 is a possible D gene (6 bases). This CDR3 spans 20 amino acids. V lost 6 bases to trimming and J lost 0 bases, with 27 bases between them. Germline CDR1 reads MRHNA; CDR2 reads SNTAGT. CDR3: CASRDKRTDKHPSSYNEQFF. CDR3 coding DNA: TGTGCCAGCAGAGACAAACGGACAGACAAACATCCGAGCTCCTACAATGAGCAGTTCTTC.

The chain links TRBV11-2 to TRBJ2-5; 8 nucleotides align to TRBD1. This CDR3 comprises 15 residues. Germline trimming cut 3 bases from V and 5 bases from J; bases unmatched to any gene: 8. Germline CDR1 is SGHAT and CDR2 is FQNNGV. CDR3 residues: CASSLLPGGEETQYF. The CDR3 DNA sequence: TGTGCCAGCAGCTTGCTGCCAGGGGGCGAGGAGACCCAGTACTTC.

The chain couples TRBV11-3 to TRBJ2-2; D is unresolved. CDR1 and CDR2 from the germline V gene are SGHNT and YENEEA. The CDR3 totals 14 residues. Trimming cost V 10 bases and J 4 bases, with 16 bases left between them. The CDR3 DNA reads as TGTGCCACTTCGCCCCTAACAGCCACCGGGGAGCTGTTTTTT. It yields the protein CATSPLTATGELFF.

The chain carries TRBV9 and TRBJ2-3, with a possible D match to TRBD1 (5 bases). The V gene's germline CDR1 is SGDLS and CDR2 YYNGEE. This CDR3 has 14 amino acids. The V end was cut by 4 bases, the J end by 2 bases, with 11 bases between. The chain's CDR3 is CASSQGGPTDTQYF. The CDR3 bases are TGTGCCAGCAGCCAGGGTGGGCCCACAGATACGCAGTATTTT.

CDR3 in DNA: TGTGCCAGCAGCTTCCTAGACAGGTTTGCCTACAATGAGCAGTTCTTC. Translated, it gives CASSFLDRFAYNEQFF. This chain joins TRBV11-1 and TRBJ2-1; tentatively, D is TRBD1 (6 bases). This CDR3 spans 16 amino acids. Germline V gene lookup returns CDR1 SGHAT and CDR2 FQDESV (reference sequence). Deletions cut 3 bases from V and 2 bases from J, with 14 bases between.

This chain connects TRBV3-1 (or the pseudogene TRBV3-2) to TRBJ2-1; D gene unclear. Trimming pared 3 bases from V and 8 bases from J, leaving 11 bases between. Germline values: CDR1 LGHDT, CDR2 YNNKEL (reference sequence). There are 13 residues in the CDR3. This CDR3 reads CASSHTNLDEQFF. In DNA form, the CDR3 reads TGTGCCAGCAGCCACACTAATTTGGATGAGCAGTTCTTC.

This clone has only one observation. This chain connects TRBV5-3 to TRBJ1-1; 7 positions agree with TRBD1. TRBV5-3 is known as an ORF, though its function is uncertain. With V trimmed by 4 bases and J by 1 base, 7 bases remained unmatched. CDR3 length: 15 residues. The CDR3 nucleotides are TGTGCCAGAAGCCACAGGGGAACAACGAACACTGAAGCTTTCTTT. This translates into CARSHRGTTNTEAFF.

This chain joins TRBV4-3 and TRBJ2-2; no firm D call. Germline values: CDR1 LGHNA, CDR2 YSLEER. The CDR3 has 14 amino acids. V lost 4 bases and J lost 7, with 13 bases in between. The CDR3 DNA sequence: TGCGCCAGCAGCCTCCTACGCCAGGTCGGGGAGCTGTTTTTT. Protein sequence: CASSLLRQVGELFF.

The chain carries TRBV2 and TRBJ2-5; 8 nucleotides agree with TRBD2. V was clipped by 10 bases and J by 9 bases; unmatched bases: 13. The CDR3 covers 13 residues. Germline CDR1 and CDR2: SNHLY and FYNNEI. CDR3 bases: TGTGCCATTCTAGCGGAGCGGGGGTTGGCCCAGTACTTC. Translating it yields CAILAERGLAQYF.

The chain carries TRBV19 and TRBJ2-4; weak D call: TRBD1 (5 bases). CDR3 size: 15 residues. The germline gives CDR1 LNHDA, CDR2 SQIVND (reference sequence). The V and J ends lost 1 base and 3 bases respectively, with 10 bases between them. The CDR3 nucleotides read TGTGCCAGTAGTATAGGTCAGGGTAGCAAAAACATTCAGTACTTC. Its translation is CASSIGQGSKNIQYF.

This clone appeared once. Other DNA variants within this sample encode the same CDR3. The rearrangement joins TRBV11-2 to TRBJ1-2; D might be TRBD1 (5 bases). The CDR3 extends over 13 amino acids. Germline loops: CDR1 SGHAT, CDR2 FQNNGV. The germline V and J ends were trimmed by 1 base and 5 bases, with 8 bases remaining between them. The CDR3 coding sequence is TGTGCCAGCAGCTTAGGACAGTCTTATGGCTACACCTTC. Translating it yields CASSLGQSYGYTF.

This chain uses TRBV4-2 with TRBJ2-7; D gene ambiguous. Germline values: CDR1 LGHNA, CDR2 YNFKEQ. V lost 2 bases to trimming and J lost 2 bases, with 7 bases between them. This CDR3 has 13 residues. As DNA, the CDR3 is TGTGCCAGCAGCCAAACGACAACCTACGAGCAGTACTTC. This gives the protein CASSQTTTYEQYF.

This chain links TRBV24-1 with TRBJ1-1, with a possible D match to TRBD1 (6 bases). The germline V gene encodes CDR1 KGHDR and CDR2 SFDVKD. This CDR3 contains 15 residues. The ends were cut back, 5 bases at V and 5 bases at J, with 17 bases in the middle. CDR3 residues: CATSGGGRGNTEAFF. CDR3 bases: TGTGCCACCAGTGGGGGGGGCAGGGGAAATACTGAAGCTTTCTTT.

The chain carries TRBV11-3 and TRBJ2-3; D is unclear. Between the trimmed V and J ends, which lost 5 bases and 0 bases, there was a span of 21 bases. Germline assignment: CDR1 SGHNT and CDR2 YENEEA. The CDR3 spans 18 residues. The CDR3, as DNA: TGTGCCAGCAGCCCGGTATATCCCCAAATCGGGAGCACAGATACGCAGTATTTT. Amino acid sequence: CASSPVYPQIGSTDTQYF. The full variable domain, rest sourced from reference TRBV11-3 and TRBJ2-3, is EAGVVQSPRYKIIEKKQPVAFWCNPISGHNTLYWYLQNLGQGPELLIRYENEEAVDDSQLPKDRFSAERLKGVDSTLKIQPAELGDSAVYLCASSPVYPQIGSTDTQYFGPGTRLTVL.

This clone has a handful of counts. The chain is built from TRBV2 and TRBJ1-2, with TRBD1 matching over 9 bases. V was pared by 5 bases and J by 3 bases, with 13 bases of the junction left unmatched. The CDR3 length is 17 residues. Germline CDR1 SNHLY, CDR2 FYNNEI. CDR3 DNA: TGTGCCAGCAGTCGCACCCCGGGACAGGGACTCGACTATGGCTACACCTTC. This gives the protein CASSRTPGQGLDYGYTF.

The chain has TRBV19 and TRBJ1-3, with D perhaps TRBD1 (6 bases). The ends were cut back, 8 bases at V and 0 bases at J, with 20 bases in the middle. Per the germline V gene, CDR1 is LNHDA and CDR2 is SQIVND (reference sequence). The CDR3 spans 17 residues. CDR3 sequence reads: CASRDYLDSDSGNTIYF. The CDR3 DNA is TGTGCCAGTCGAGACTACCTGGACAGCGACTCTGGAAACACCATATATTTT.

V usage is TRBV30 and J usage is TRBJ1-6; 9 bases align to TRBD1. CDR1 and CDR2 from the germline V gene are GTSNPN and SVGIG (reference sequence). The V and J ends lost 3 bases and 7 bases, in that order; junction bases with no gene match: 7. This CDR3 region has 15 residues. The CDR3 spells CAWSPGTGLNSPLHF. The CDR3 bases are TGTGCCTGGAGCCCGGGGACAGGGCTCAATTCACCCCTCCACTTT.

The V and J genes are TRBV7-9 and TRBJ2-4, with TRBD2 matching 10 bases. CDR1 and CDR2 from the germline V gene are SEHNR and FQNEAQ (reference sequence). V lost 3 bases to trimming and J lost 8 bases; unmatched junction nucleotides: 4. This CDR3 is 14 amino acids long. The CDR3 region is CASSFERGGDIQYF. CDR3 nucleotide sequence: TGTGCCAGCAGCTTCGAGCGGGGGGGAGACATTCAGTACTTC.

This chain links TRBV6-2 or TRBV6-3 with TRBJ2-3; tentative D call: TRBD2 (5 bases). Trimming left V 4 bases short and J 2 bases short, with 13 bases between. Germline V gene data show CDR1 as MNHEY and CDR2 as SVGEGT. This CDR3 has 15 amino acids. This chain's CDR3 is CASSSLERITDTQYF. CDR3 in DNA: TGTGCCAGCAGTTCCTTGGAGCGGATCACAGATACGCAGTATTTT.

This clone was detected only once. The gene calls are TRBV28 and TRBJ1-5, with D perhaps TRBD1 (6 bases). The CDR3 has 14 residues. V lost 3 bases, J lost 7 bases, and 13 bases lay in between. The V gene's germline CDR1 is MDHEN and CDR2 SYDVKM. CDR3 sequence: CASSFRAGVQPQHF. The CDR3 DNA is TGTGCCAGCAGTTTCAGGGCAGGGGTCCAGCCCCAGCATTTT.

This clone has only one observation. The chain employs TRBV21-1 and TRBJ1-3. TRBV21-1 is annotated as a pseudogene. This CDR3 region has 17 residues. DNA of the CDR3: TGTGCCAGCAGCAAAGGGGGCGGGAGGGGGCGTGGAAACACCATATATTTT. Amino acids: CASSKGGGRGRGNTIYF.

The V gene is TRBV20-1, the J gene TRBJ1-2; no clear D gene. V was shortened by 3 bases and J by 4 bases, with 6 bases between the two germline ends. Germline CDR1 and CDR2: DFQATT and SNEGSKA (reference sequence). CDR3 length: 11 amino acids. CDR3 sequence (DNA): TGCAGTGCTAGTCCGTCCTATGGCTACACCTTC. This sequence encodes CSASPSYGYTF.

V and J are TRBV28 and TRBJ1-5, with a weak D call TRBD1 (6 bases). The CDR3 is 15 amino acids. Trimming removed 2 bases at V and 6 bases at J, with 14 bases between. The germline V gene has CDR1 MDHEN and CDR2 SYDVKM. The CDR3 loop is CASSLSQGRGQPQHF. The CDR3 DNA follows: TGTGCCAGCAGTTTAAGTCAGGGGCGAGGTCAGCCCCAGCATTTT.

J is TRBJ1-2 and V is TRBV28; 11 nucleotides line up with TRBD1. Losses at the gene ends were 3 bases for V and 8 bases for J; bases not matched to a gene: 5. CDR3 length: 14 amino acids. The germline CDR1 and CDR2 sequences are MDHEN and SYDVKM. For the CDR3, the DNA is TGTGCCAGCAGTTTTATTCGGACAGGGGGCGGCTACACCTTC. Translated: CASSFIRTGGGYTF.

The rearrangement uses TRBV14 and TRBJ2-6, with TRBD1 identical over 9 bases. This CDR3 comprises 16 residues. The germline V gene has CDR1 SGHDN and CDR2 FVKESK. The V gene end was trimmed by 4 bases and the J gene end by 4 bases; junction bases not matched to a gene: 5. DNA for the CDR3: TGTGCCAGCAGCCCCCACAGGGGGCCCGGGGCCAACGTCCTGACTTTC. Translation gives CASSPHRGPGANVLTF.

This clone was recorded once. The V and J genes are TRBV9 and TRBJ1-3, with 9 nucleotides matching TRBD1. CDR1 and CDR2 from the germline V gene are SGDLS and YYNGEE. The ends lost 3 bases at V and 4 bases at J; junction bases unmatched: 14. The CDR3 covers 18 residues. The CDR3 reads CASSGPGQGLAGGNTIYF. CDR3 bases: TGTGCCAGCAGCGGACCGGGACAGGGACTGGCGGGGGGAAACACCATATATTTT.

Here the CDR3 DNA reads TGTGCCAGCAGTTTAAGCGGGCAGGCCTATGGCTACACCTTC. Amino acid sequence: CASSLSGQAYGYTF. The chain carries TRBV28 and TRBJ1-2; D ambiguous. The V gene's germline CDR1 is MDHEN and CDR2 SYDVKM. This CDR3 is 14 amino acids long. V lost 2 bases, J lost 4 bases, and 11 bases lay in between.

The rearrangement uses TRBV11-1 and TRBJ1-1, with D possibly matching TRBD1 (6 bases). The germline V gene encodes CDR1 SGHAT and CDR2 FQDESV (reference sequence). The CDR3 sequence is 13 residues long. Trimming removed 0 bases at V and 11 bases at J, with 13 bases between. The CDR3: CASSLAWQGSAFF. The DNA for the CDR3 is TGTGCCAGCAGCTTAGCGTGGCAGGGGTCGGCTTTCTTT.